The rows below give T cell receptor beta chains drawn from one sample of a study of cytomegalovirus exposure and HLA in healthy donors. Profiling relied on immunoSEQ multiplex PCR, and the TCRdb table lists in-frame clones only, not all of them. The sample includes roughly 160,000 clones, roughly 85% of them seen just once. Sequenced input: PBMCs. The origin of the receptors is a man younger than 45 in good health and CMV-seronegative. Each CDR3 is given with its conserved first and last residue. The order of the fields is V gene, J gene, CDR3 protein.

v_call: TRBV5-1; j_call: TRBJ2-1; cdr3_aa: CASSLRGGTYNEQFF
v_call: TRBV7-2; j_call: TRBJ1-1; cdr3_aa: CASSGGVVTEAFF
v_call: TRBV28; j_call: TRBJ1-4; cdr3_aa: CASSLQKPGGLFF
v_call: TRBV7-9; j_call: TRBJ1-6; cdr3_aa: CASSPERDSQASLHF
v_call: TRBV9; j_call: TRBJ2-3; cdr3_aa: CASSPGDTQYF
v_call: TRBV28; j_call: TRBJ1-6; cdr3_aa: CASSSTGGTSPLHF
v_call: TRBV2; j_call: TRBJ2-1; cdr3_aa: CASEGGDNEQFF
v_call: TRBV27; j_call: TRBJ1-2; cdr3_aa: CASSFKTGPDYGYTF
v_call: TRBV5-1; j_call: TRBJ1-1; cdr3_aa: CASSSPTGPLEAFF
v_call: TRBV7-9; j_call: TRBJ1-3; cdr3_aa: CASSLGLSYTIYF
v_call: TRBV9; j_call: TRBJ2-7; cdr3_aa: CASSVGQGAVYEQYF
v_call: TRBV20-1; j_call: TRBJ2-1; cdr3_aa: CSAATSEQFF
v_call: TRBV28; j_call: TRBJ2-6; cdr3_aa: CASRGRSGANVLTF
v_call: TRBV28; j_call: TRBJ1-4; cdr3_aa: CASIGQWNEKLFF
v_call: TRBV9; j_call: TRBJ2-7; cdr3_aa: CASSVGPQGGDYEQYF
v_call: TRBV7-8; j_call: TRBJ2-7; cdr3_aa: CASSPGADSSYEQYF
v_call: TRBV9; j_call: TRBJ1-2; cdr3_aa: CASSVATQGINYGYTF
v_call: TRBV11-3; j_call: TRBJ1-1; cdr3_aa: CASSFSGTGGAVAFF
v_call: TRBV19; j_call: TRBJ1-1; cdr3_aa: CASDDRGTEAFF
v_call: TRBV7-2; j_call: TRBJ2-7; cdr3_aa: CASSSTSGSYEQYF
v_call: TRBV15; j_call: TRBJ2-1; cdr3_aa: CATSRVLAGGDNEQFF
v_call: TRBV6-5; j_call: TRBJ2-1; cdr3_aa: CASSYRTGDEQFF
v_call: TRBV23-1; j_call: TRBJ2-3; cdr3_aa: CASSLGLRLADTQYF
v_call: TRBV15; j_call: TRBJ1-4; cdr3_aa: CATSRRSVMPGVEKLFF
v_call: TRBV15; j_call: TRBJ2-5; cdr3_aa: CATRYSVGGRETQYF
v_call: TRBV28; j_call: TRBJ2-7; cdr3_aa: CASRKLTGTVYEQYF